The T cell receptor beta chain under discussion was sequenced for a study of T cells after yellow fever vaccination. This clonotype occurred many times. Losses at the gene ends were 1 base for V and 1 base for J; bases not matched to a gene: 15. The CDR3 extends over 21 amino acids. In germline, CDR1 is DFQATT, CDR2 SNEGSKA (reference sequence). A process of 5'RACE template switching, which added a universal primer site and UMIs, was used to make TCR cDNA. TCRdb used MiXCR to reprocess the 5' RACE reads, holding one entry per CDR3 protein. Of roughly 150,000 distinct CDR3 sequences listed, around 6.3% are singletons.

The specimen was CD4+ T cells sorted from PBMCs, collected 10 days after the yellow fever booster vaccination. The V gene is TRBV20-1, the J gene TRBJ2-3; TRBD2 matches at 15 bases. This sequence was found in a man aged 25-45 years who received the YFV17D yellow fever vaccine. DNA of the CDR3: TGCAGTGCTAGAGTTGGCACGGGACTAGCGGGAGGAGGGACCGGCACAGATACGCAGTATTTT. The encoded protein is CSARVGTGLAGGGTGTDTQYF.